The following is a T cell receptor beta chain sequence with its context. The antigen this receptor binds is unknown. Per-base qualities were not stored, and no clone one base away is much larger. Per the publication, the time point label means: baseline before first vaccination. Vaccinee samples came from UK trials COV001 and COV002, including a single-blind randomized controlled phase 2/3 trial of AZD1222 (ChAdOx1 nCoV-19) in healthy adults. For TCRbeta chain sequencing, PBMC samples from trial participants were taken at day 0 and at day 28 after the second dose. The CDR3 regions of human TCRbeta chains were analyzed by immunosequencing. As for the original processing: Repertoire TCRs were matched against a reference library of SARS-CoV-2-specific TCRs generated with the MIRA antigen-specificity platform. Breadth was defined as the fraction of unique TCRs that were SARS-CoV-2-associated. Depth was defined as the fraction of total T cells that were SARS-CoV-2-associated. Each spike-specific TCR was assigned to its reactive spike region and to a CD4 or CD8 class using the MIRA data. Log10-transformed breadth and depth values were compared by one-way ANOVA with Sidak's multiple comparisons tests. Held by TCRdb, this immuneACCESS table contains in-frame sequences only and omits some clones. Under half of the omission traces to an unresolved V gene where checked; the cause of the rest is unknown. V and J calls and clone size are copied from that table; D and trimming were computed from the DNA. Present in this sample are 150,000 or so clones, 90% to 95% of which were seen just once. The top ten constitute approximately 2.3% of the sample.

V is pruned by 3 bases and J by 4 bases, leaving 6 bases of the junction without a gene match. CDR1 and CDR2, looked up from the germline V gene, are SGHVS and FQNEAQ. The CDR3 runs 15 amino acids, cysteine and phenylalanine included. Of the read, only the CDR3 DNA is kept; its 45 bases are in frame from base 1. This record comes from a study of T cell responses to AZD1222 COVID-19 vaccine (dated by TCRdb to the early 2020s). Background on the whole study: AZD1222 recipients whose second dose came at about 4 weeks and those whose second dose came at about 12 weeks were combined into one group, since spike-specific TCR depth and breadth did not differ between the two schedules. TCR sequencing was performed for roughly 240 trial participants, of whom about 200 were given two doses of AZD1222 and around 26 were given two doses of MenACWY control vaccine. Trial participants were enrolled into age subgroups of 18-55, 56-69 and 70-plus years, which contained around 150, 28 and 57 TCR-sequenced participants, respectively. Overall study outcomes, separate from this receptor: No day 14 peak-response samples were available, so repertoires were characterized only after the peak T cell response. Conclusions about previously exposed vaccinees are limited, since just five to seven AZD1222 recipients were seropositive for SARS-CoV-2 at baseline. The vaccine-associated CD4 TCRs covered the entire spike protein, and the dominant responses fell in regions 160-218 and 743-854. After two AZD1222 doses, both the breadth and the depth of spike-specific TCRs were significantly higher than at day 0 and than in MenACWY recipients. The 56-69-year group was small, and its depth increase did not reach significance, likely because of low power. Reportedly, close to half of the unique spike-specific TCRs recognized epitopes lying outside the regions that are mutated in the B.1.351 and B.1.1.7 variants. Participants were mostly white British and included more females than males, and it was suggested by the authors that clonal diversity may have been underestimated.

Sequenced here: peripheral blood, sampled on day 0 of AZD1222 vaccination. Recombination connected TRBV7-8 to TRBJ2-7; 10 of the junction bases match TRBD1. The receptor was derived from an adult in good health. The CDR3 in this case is CASSFGTGAMYEQYF. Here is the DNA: TGTGCCAGCAGCTTCGGGACAGGGGCTATGTACGAGCAGTACTTC.